This T cell receptor (beta chain) is drawn from a study of blood T cell repertoires in COVID-19. For the study at large: Sources were T cells, B-cell-depleted T cells, or PBMCs; the material itself was cDNA or gDNA.

The CDR3 is made up of 15 amino acids. Germline V gene lookup returns CDR1 SGHTA and CDR2 FQGNSA. Deletions cut 4 bases from V and 0 bases from J, with 13 bases between. The data were produced by immunoSEQ multiplex PCR, yet TCRdb's version contains in-frame clones alone and is incomplete. The profile shows 300,000 or so clones, about 86% of them singletons. The source is a woman in her thirties or forties with acute COVID-19. Sequenced input: PBMCs or T cells enriched from blood (not recorded which). The rearrangement joins TRBV7-2 to TRBJ2-7, with no clear D. The CDR3 spells CASSSTSVPSYEQYF. In DNA form, the CDR3 reads TGTGCCAGCAGCTCCACCAGCGTGCCCTCCTACGAGCAGTACTTC.